This T cell receptor beta chain came from a study of blood T cell repertoires in COVID-19. Across the study: Researchers got acute and convalescent COVID-19 samples from the United States, Italy and Spain. PBMCs, B-cell-depleted T cells, or T cells were the source of the cDNA or gDNA that made up the material.

Original data processing: How many nucleated cells were present was estimated from reference gene primer amplification. Generated by immunoSEQ multiplex PCR, the TCRdb table keeps only in-frame clones and is missing some. The V and J calls and clone size are taken from that table; D and trimming were inferred from the DNA. The repertoire holds about 240,000 clones, with roughly four fifths as singletons. The CDR3 spans 12 residues. V was trimmed by 8 bases and J by 7 bases, leaving 15 bases between them. This TCR derives from a woman between 65 and 79 years old with acute or convalescent COVID-19. The sequencing input was peripheral blood. This rearrangement joins TRBV12-3 or TRBV12-4 to TRBJ2-7, with D tentatively TRBD2 (5 bases). The CDR3 protein is CASEEGSGEQYF. CDR3 bases: TGTGCCAGCGAAGAGGGATCGGGAGAGCAGTACTTC.